Shown below are 20 T cell receptor beta chains from a single sample sequenced in a study of T cells after posttransplantation cyclophosphamide. TCRdb's table, derived via immunoSEQ multiplex PCR, lists solely in-frame clones and lacks some. The sample presents some 40,000 clones, none singletons. Sample: PBMCs. All receptors derive from a man aged 30-40 years in good health and a related stem cell transplant donor.

This clone was seen many times. This rearrangement joins TRBV27 to TRBJ1-1, with 9 bases fitting TRBD1. The CDR3 sequence is 14 residues long. In germline, CDR1 is MNHEY, CDR2 SMNVEV (reference sequence). The V segment lost 3 bases and the J segment 1 base; nucleotides outside the gene matches: 0. Here the CDR3 DNA reads TGTGCCAGCAGTTTGGACAGGGGGAACACTGAAGCTTTCTTT. Translation gives CASSLDRGNTEAFF.

This clone was recorded many times. The gene calls are TRBV5-5 and TRBJ2-7; 9 bases map to TRBD2. Germline V gives CDR1 SGHKS, CDR2 YYEKEE (reference sequence). Trimming cost V 0 bases and J 2 bases; bases outside gene matches: 3. The CDR3 totals 15 residues. The CDR3 region has the DNA TGTGCCAGCAGCTTGGGGTTAGCGGGGGCCTACGAGCAGTACTTC. This sequence encodes CASSLGLAGAYEQYF.

This clone was counted ten times or more. For the CDR3, the DNA is TGTGCCAGCAGCCAACCGGGACTAGCGGGGGGAGAGACCCAGTACTTC. This translates into CASSQPGLAGGETQYF. This sequence joins TRBV7-9 and TRBJ2-5; 15 bases fit TRBD2. Losses at the gene ends were 5 bases for V and 4 bases for J; bases not matched to a gene: 5. This CDR3 comprises 16 residues. Looked up from germline, CDR1 is SEHNR and CDR2 is FQNEAQ (reference sequence).

This clone was recorded many times. The chain combines TRBV7-9 with TRBJ2-2; D unclear. This CDR3 is built from 15 residues. The V end was cut by 5 bases, the J end by 0 bases, with 10 bases between. Germline CDR1 reads SEHNR; CDR2 reads FQNEAQ (reference sequence). The chain's CDR3 is CASSPTLPNTGELFF. In DNA, the CDR3 is TGTGCCAGCAGCCCAACCCTACCGAACACCGGGGAGCTGTTTTTT.

This clone was counted ten times or more. The rearrangement links TRBV6-5 to TRBJ2-7; TRBD2 aligns across 14 bases. The trim removed 9 bases at V and 7 bases at J, leaving 5 bases unmatched. The CDR3 has 13 amino acids. CDR1 MNHEY and CDR2 SVGAGI come from the germline V gene. Here the CDR3 DNA reads TGTGCCAGGGGACTAGCGGGGGTTGGAGAGCAGTACTTC. Its protein is CARGLAGVGEQYF.

This clone came up many times. This rearrangement joins TRBV6-5 to TRBJ2-7; TRBD2 aligns across 14 bases. The junction had 5 bases not matched to a gene; V was cut back by 4 bases and J by 3 bases. CDR3 length: 16 residues. CDR1 is MNHEY and CDR2 is SVGAGI in the germline V gene. The CDR3 DNA is TGTGCCAGCAGTTCCCGGACTAGCGGGGGGCTCTACGAGCAGTACTTC. Translating gives CASSSRTSGGLYEQYF.

This clone has more than one count but fewer than ten. The chain is built from TRBV5-1 and TRBJ2-3; TRBD1 might be the D (6 bases). Trimming removed 2 bases at V and 7 bases at J, with 11 bases between. The germline V gene encodes CDR1 SGHRS and CDR2 YFSETQ. This CDR3 is built from 13 residues. In DNA, the CDR3 is TGCGCCAGCAGCTTAATGGGACAACATACGCAGTATTTT. It yields the protein CASSLMGQHTQYF.

There are many counts of this clone. V and J are TRBV6-5 and TRBJ2-7; D ambiguous. This CDR3 is 13 amino acids long. V was shortened by 2 bases and J by 1 base, with 6 bases between the two germline ends. Germline CDR1 reads MNHEY; CDR2 reads SVGAGI. As DNA, the CDR3 is TGTGCCAGCAGTTACGACGGGTCCTACGAGCAGTACTTC. Protein sequence: CASSYDGSYEQYF.

This clone was seen many times. The rearrangement uses TRBV29-1 and TRBJ2-1; 9 bases match TRBD1. This CDR3 is 12 amino acids long. V lost 4 bases to trimming and J lost 8 bases; unmatched junction nucleotides: 3. Germline V gene data show CDR1 as SQVTM and CDR2 as ANQGSEA. CDR3: CSVVQGADEQFF. The DNA of the CDR3 is TGCAGCGTTGTACAGGGGGCGGATGAGCAGTTCTTC.

Ten or more counts support this clone. The chain couples TRBV7-9 to TRBJ1-3, with D possibly TRBD1 on 5 matching bases. In germline, CDR1 is SEHNR, CDR2 FQNEAQ (reference sequence). The V end lost 3 bases, the J end lost 0 bases, and 6 bases lay between the germline ends. The CDR3 runs 14 residues. In DNA form, the CDR3 reads TGTGCCAGCAGCTTCACAGGCTCTGGAAACACCATATATTTT. This gives the protein CASSFTGSGNTIYF.

This clone appeared a few times. The chain uses TRBV5-1 and TRBJ2-2, with D possibly TRBD1 on 6 matching bases. This CDR3 is 15 amino acids long. Trimming took off 4 bases at V and 4 bases at J, with 14 bases between the two ends. The germline V gene has CDR1 SGHRS and CDR2 YFSETQ. CDR3 sequence: CASSPENRVTGELFF. In nucleotides, the CDR3 is TGCGCCAGCAGCCCGGAAAACAGGGTCACCGGGGAGCTGTTTTTT. Using reference TRBV5-1 and TRBJ2-2 for the parts outside the CDR3, the full variable domain is KAGVTQTPRYLIKTRGQQVTLSCSPISGHRSVSWYQQTPGQGLQFLFEYFSETQRNKGNFPGRFSGRQFSNSRSEMNVSTLELGDSALYLCASSPENRVTGELFFGEGSRLTVL.

The V gene is TRBV7-8, the J gene TRBJ2-5, with a weak D call TRBD1 (5 bases). The V gene's germline CDR1 is SGHVS and CDR2 FQNEAQ. With 0 bases removed from V and 1 base from J, the gap between germline ends came to 9 bases. The CDR3 consists of 15 residues. This CDR3 is CASSLAQVPQETQYF. The DNA of the CDR3 is TGTGCCAGCAGCTTAGCACAGGTCCCCCAAGAGACCCAGTACTTC.

This clone was counted many times. The rearrangement uses TRBV6-1 and TRBJ2-2, with D maybe TRBD1 (6 bases). The CDR3 is 13 residues long. V was clipped by 4 bases and J by 12 bases, with 15 bases between them. CDR1 is MNHNS, CDR2 SASEGT, per germline. The CDR3 DNA reads as TGTGCCAGCAGTGGGGTGAACAGGGAAAAGCTGTTTTTT. Translating gives CASSGVNREKLFF.

This clone was recorded many times. This chain connects TRBV6-1 to TRBJ1-3; D not certain. V lost 0 bases to trimming and J lost 0 bases, with 15 bases between them. Germline V CDR1 and CDR2: MNHNS, SASEGT. The CDR3 length is 18 residues. The CDR3 nucleotides read TGTGCCAGCAGTGAAGCCCAAGGGTGGGTGAGCTCTGGAAACACCATATATTTT. Its protein product is CASSEAQGWVSSGNTIYF.

In its sample, this clone was seen many times. This sequence joins TRBV10-3 and TRBJ2-1; 9 bases map to TRBD1. The CDR3 covers 19 residues. Trimming removed 3 bases from V and 5 bases from J; junction bases left unmatched: 17. From germline, CDR1 is ENHRY and CDR2 SYGVKD. The DNA of the CDR3 is TGTGCCATCAGTGATGGAAAAGGACAGGGGAAACCCTCGAACAATGAGCAGTTCTTC. Its protein is CAISDGKGQGKPSNNEQFF.

This clone was seen at least ten times. The rearrangement joins TRBV29-1 to TRBJ2-7; 9 bases align to TRBD1. The germline CDR1 and CDR2 sequences are SQVTM and ANQGSEA. With 7 bases clipped from V and 5 bases from J, the junction kept 6 bases outside the gene matches. The CDR3 has 12 amino acids. For the CDR3, the DNA is TGCAGCGGGGGACAGGGTCGACACGAGCAGTACTTC. This gives the protein CSGGQGRHEQYF.

This clone was seen many times. This chain uses TRBV5-1 with TRBJ2-7; unclear D gene. The germline V gene has CDR1 SGHRS and CDR2 YFSETQ. The CDR3 is made up of 13 amino acids. The V end lost 1 base, the J end lost 0 bases, and 5 bases lay between the germline ends. The CDR3 nucleotides are TGCGCCAGCAGCTTGTTACACTCCTACGAGCAGTACTTC. Translation gives CASSLLHSYEQYF.

This clone has at least ten counts. As DNA, the CDR3 is TGTGCCAGCAGCCTATCCAGGTCCACCTACAATGAGCAGTTCTTC. Translation: CASSLSRSTYNEQFF. V usage is TRBV11-3 and J usage is TRBJ2-1; D uncertain. Germline CDR1 and CDR2: SGHNT and YENEEA. V lost 5 bases to trimming and J lost 2 bases, with 13 bases between them. This CDR3 has 15 amino acids.

The V call is TRBV6-5, the J call TRBJ2-3, with D possibly matching TRBD1 (5 bases). The CDR3 is 15 amino acids. Trimming left V 0 bases short and J 2 bases short, with 9 bases between. Germline loops: CDR1 MNHEY, CDR2 SVGAGI. In DNA form, the CDR3 reads TGTGCCAGCAGTTACTCGACAGCGCTCACAGATACGCAGTATTTT. The encoded protein is CASSYSTALTDTQYF.

The chain joins TRBV9 to TRBJ1-2, with 9 bases aligning to TRBD1. Germline values: CDR1 SGDLS, CDR2 YYNGEE. With V trimmed by 3 bases and J by 6 bases, 12 bases remained unmatched. The CDR3 runs to 16 residues. The CDR3 loop reads CASSGGEGQGRNGYTF. CDR3 bases: TGTGCCAGCAGCGGAGGAGAGGGACAGGGCAGGAATGGCTACACCTTC.